The entry below describes one T cell receptor (beta chain). Germline V gives CDR1 LGHDT, CDR2 YNNKEL (reference sequence). This CDR3 contains 11 residues. V lost 10 bases and J lost 3, with 6 bases in between. The sample belongs to a study of identical twins. Using its own MiXCR run on the 5' RACE reads, TCRdb lists one record per CDR3 protein. The data hold fewer than 500,000 distinct CDR3 sequences, with approximately 24% observed a single time. A further study also used this sample, focusing on T cells expressing NK-cell markers. That source notes: The study found dominant NKG2C+ clonotypes at roughly 1.0-7.0% of CD8+ T cells in over five donors.

The chain recombines TRBV3-1 with TRBJ2-2; D is unresolved. The sample taken for sequencing was CD4+ T cells sorted from blood. This receptor was identified in a woman between 18 and 29 years old in good health. The CDR3 DNA is TGTGCCACCTCCCACACCGGGGAGCTGTTTTTT. It specifies CATSHTGELFF.